Each of the 13 T cell receptor beta chains below was sequenced from the same sample in a study of blood T cell repertoires in COVID-19. The protocol was immunoSEQ multiplex PCR, while the TCRdb copy is restricted to in-frame clones and leaves out a portion. The profile shows 110,000 to 150,000 clones, 75% to 90% of them singletons. The sequencing sample was made of peripheral blood. Receptors were obtained from a woman of 80 years or more with acute or convalescent COVID-19.

The V call is TRBV5-4, the J call TRBJ1-2, with 8 positions matching TRBD1. V shed 1 base, J shed 4 bases, and the junction held 6 bases outside the gene matches. The CDR3 has 15 amino acids. Looked up from germline, CDR1 is SGHNT and CDR2 is YYREEE (reference sequence). The DNA for the CDR3 is TGTGCCAGCAGCTTGTCAGGGGGCGCCGGCTATGGCTACACCTTC. Protein sequence: CASSLSGGAGYGYTF.

This clone was recorded a few times. The rearrangement uses TRBV27 and TRBJ1-6; possible D gene TRBD1, 5 bases. V lost 2 bases, J lost 9 bases, and 14 bases lay in between. The CDR3 is 15 residues long. In germline, CDR1 is MNHEY, CDR2 SMNVEV (reference sequence). Written as DNA, the CDR3 is TGTGCCAGCAGTTTAGGCAGGGTTGGCAGTTCACCCCTCCACTTT. Residues: CASSLGRVGSSPLHF.

The genes are TRBV28 and TRBJ1-2; TRBD1 might be the D (5 bases). The CDR3 contains 15 residues. V lost 4 bases, J lost 4 bases, and 16 bases lay in between. Germline assignment: CDR1 MDHEN and CDR2 SYDVKM. The CDR3 sequence is CASSSAPGLGYGYTF. CDR3 DNA sequence: TGTGCCAGCAGTTCCGCCCCGGGACTCGGCTATGGCTACACCTTC.

The rearrangement joins TRBV27 to TRBJ2-2; TRBD1 matches at 7 bases. V lost 6 bases to trimming and J lost 6 bases; unmatched junction nucleotides: 7. Germline-derived CDR1 and CDR2 are MNHEY and SMNVEV (reference sequence). The CDR3 is 14 amino acids. The CDR3: CASRGTEYSGELFF. In DNA, the CDR3 is TGTGCCAGCAGGGGGACAGAATATTCCGGGGAGCTGTTTTTT.

This rearrangement joins TRBV4-1 to TRBJ1-2; 7 nucleotides align to TRBD1. This CDR3 region has 15 residues. After removal of 4 bases from V and 2 bases from J, the junction contained 7 bases not matched to a gene. Germline CDR1 MGHRA, CDR2 YSYEKL. The DNA for the CDR3 is TGCGCCAGCAGCCCCCAACAGGGGTCCAACTATGGCTACACCTTC. Its protein product is CASSPQQGSNYGYTF.

A few counts support this clone. The genes are TRBV7-2 and TRBJ1-1, with D uncertain. V lost 5 bases and J lost 10, with 17 bases in between. The CDR3 is 13 amino acids. CDR1 and CDR2 from the germline V gene are SGHTA and FQGNSA. CDR3 bases: TGTGCCAGCAGCCCCGAAGGAGGCAGCGGAGCTTTCTTT. Encoded protein: CASSPEGGSGAFF.

The chain combines TRBV4-1 with TRBJ1-5; no firm D call. V was cut by 4 bases and J by 7 bases, with 17 bases left in between. Germline assignment: CDR1 MGHRA and CDR2 YSYEKL. CDR3 length equals 15 residues. The CDR3 DNA is TGCGCCAGCAGCCGAGTACATGGAGAAGAGCAGCCCCAGCATTTT. It codes for CASSRVHGEEQPQHF.

The chain employs TRBV7-9 and TRBJ1-6, with a possible D match to TRBD1 (6 bases). Germline V gives CDR1 SEHNR, CDR2 FQNEAQ (reference sequence). This CDR3 is built from 16 residues. Trimming pared 0 bases from V and 10 bases from J, leaving 16 bases between. The CDR3 nucleotides read TGTGCCAGCAGCTTAGCAACAGGGTCGTCGGGATCACCCCTCCACTTT. Encoded protein: CASSLATGSSGSPLHF. The variable domain in full, with the rest retrieved from reference TRBV7-9 and TRBJ1-6, is DTGVSQNPRHKITKRGQNVTFRCDPISEHNRLYWYRQTLGQGPEFLTYFQNEAQLEKSRLLSDRFSAERPKGSFSTLEIQRTEQGDSAMYLCASSLATGSSGSPLHFGNGTRLTVT.

V gene TRBV19 combines with J gene TRBJ1-6; 9 nucleotides match TRBD1. With 9 bases clipped from V and 7 bases from J, the junction kept 7 bases outside the gene matches. The CDR3 is made up of 14 amino acids. Germline V gives CDR1 LNHDA, CDR2 SQIVND (reference sequence). The CDR3 DNA follows: TGTGCCAGCGAGGACAGGGGACGGAATTCACCCCTCCACTTT. This encodes CASEDRGRNSPLHF.

The chain uses TRBV30 and TRBJ1-1; possibly TRBD1 for D (5 bases). Germline V gene data show CDR1 as GTSNPN and CDR2 as SVGIG (reference sequence). V lost 0 bases to trimming and J lost 4 bases, with 6 bases between them. The CDR3 has 12 residues. The CDR3 protein is CAWSVGGTEAFF. The CDR3 bases are TGTGCCTGGAGTGTGGGGGGCACTGAAGCTTTCTTT.

In regard to this clone: The junction departs from germline at one end; a sequencing error may be responsible. The chain carries TRBV5-1 and TRBJ2-3; D is unclear. Germline values: CDR1 SGHRS, CDR2 YFSETQ. The CDR3 runs to 14 residues. The CDR3 bases are TGCGCCAGCACCTTGTGGGCTAGCACAGATACGCAGTATTTT. Translation: CASTLWASTDTQYF.

This sequence joins TRBV2 and TRBJ1-4; possible D gene TRBD1, 6 bases. The CDR3 has 16 residues. Trimming cost V 1 base and J 6 bases, with 15 bases left between them. Per the germline V gene, CDR1 is SNHLY and CDR2 is FYNNEI. The CDR3: CASSEGWGRGDEKLFF. CDR3 DNA: TGTGCCAGCAGTGAAGGTTGGGGCAGGGGAGATGAAAAACTGTTTTTT. Supplemented by reference TRBV2 and TRBJ1-4, the full variable domain reads EPEVTQTPSHQVTQMGQEVILRCVPISNHLYFYWYRQILGQKVEFLVSFYNNEISEKSEIFDDQFSVERPDGSNFTLKIRSTKLEDSAMYFCASSEGWGRGDEKLFFGSGTQLSVL.

The chain carries TRBV7-9 and TRBJ1-3; no firm D call. This CDR3 is 12 amino acids long. Germline V lookup: CDR1 SEHNR, CDR2 FQNEAQ (reference sequence). V lost 1 base and J lost 7, with 5 bases in between. The CDR3 reads CASSLVENTIYF. The DNA for the CDR3 is TGTGCCAGCAGCTTAGTAGAGAACACCATATATTTT.